Described below is a single TCR beta chain sequence and its context. The V gene's germline CDR1 is SGHTA and CDR2 FQGTGA. With 3 bases clipped from V and 7 bases from J, the junction kept 13 bases outside the gene matches. CDR3 length equals 16 residues. This specimen belongs to a study of cytomegalovirus exposure and HLA in healthy donors. PCR involved 60 Vbeta and 13 Jbeta primers. Sequencing was performed with immunoSEQ multiplex PCR; in TCRdb, only in-frame clones are kept and a portion is missing. Among roughly 58,000 clones listed, approximately 80% were seen once. Sequenced: PBMCs. The receptor was isolated from a human donor in good health. The chain uses TRBV7-3 and TRBJ2-5; TRBD1 agrees at 8 bases. The CDR3 protein is CASSFSSGQEGRTQYF. Here the CDR3 DNA reads TGTGCCAGCAGCTTTTCCTCGGGACAGGAAGGGCGGACCCAGTACTTC.